This T cell receptor (beta chain) was documented in a study of blood T cell repertoires in COVID-19. Study context: Samples representing acute and convalescent COVID-19 were sourced from the United States, Italy and Spain. PBMCs, B-cell-depleted T cells, or T cells were the source of the cDNA or gDNA that made up the material.

The germline V gene has CDR1 MNHEY and CDR2 SVGEGT. Trimming shortened V by 2 bases and J by 6 bases, and 20 bases separated the two germline ends. The CDR3 is made up of 16 amino acids. Per the authors' pipeline: Counts of nucleated cells, estimated from reference gene primer amplification, were obtained. TCRdb's copy holds only in-frame clones and misses some; the assay was immunoSEQ multiplex PCR. Clone size and the V and J calls come from that table; the DNA yielded D and trimming. The sample contains 130,000 or so clones, 84% of which appear only once. The origin of this receptor is a human donor in a cohort sampled during active COVID-19. The genes are TRBV6-2 or TRBV6-3 and TRBJ2-7; the D gene is possibly TRBD1 (6 bases). Input material: peripheral blood. CDR3 in amino acids: CASSYPGDPVRGEQYF. The CDR3 bases are TGTGCCAGCAGTTACCCAGGGGATCCCGTCCGAGGCGAGCAGTACTTC.